This TCR beta chain appears in the sequencing data of a study of beta chain features in type 1 diabetes (dated by TCRdb to 2016 to 2019). Concerning the study at large: No differences in mean age, gender distribution, total cell number or subset yield were found between patients and healthy donors. In the study, recently diagnosed type 1 diabetes patients and matched healthy donors were compared on the TCRB repertoires of their sorted circulating CD4+ T cell subsets. A total of 100 million to 140 million sorted cells were examined across all samples, and the number of cells per subset was strongly correlated with RNA yield. Regulatory and stem cell-like memory subsets were obtained from only 8 patients and about 8 healthy donors, while naive and central memory subsets were obtained from all 30 or so donors.

All of the isolated RNA was reverse transcribed with the High Capacity cDNA Reverse Transcription Kit, so expressed TCRB transcripts were sequenced. Naive, central memory and regulatory T cell samples underwent deep immunoSEQ sequencing, averaging around 3.9 million total reads per sample. Sorted cells were lysed in RLT buffer and RNA was extracted with DNase-treated RNeasy Micro or Mini kits, depending on cell number. To prevent cross-contamination, every cell subset was processed on its own, while patient and healthy donor samples were processed together. The immunoSEQ multiplex PCR was used to amplify TCRB sequences from cDNA, generating 87-bp fragments that spanned the CDR3 region. Sequencing of the amplicons was performed on the Illumina HiSeq platform. As for the authors' bioinformatics: Synthetic template baselines were used to correct PCR bias computationally, reads within Hamming distance 2 were collapsed, and singletons that could not be merged were discarded. By aligning reads against IMGT, V, D and J genes, CDR3 length, and insertions or deletions at six rearrangement sites were assigned. Clonotype counts were normalized to sorted cell number within each subset before computing true diversity and Gini coefficients with the tcR R package. The overlap coefficient, calculated on TCRB nucleotide sequences, was used to quantify repertoire sharing. As a proxy for the pre-selection repertoire, out-of-frame TCRB sequences from naive cells were analyzed. TCRdb carries this immuneACCESS record with in-frame sequences only. Its versions omit some clonotypes, under half of them owing to an unresolved V gene in the studies checked, with the rest unexplained. The V and J calls and clone size come from that table; D and trimming were worked out from the DNA. The sample data list 300,000 to 450,000 clones, and around 19% of these were observed just once. The biggest ten clones account for 0.044% of the sample.

Comment on this clone: Which antigen it targets is not known. Per-nucleotide qualities are absent, and no much larger clonotype sits a single base away.

The germline V gene supplies CDR1 MNHNS and CDR2 SASEGT. Germline trimming amounts to 6 bases on V and 2 bases on J, with 8 as the count of junction bases outside the gene matches. The CDR3, from cysteine to phenylalanine, totals 15 residues. The retained sequence is limited to the CDR3, 45 bases, with the frame set at the first base. From each donor, a single peripheral blood sample of approximately 110 mL on average was drawn into heparinised tubes. A BD FACSAria II and a panel including CD45RO, CCR7, CD25, CD127, CD95 and CD27 were used to sort naive, central memory, regulatory and stem cell-like memory CD4+ T cells. All sorted populations exceeded 95% purity. PBMCs were separated immediately by Lymphoprep density gradient centrifugation and were stained directly, without being cultured. So that batch effects would be minimized, each experiment stained and sorted samples in pairs, pairing one healthy donor with one patient.

Broader findings and caveats from the paper: At VDJ recombination sites, patients with type 1 diabetes made fewer insertions and deleted more nucleotides, a pattern implying thymic rearrangement abnormalities. Because cDNA was sequenced instead of genomic DNA, activated cells with high expression could be over-represented, although the groups did not differ in activation or CD3 levels. PCR might favor shorter templates, but patient and control samples were amplified and corrected together, so any skew would affect both groups equally. In all four CD4+ subsets, TCRB CDR3 length was moderately but significantly shorter in type 1 diabetes patients. Because small numbers of individuals were included in the HLA sub-analyses, any influence of HLA type on TCRB rearrangement was left unresolved. Naive, central memory and regulatory TCRB repertoires appeared to be more similar among patients than among healthy donors.

The receptor was isolated from a woman in her late teens or twenties in good health. The sequencing input was naive CD4+ T cells from blood. In light of the paper, this sample's cell subset or site label describes: true naive CD4+ T cells. Here the chain combines TRBV6-1 and TRBJ2-7; 9 central nucleotides agree with TRBD1. The DNA sequence follows: TGTGCCAGCAGATACGACAGGGGGGGCACCTACGAGCAGTACTTC. It encodes CASRYDRGGTYEQYF.